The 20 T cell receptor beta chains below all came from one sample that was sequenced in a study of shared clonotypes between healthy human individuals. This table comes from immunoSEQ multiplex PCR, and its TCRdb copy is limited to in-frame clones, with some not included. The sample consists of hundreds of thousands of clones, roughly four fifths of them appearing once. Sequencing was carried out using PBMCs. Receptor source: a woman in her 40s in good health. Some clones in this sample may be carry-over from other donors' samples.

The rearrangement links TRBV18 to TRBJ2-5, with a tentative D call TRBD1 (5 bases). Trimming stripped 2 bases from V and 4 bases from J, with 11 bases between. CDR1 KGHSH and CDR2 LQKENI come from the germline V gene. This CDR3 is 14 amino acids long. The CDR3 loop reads CASSPADSVETQYF. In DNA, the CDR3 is TGTGCCAGCTCACCAGCCGACAGTGTAGAGACCCAGTACTTC.

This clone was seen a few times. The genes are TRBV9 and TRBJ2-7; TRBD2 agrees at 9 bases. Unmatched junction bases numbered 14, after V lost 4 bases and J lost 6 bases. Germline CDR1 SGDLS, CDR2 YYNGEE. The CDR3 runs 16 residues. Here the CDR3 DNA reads TGTGCCAGCAGCCACGGACGGGGACTAGCACGGTCCGAGCAGTACTTC. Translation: CASSHGRGLARSEQYF. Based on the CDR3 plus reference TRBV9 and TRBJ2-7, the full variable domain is DSGVTQTPKHLITATGQRVTLRCSPRSGDLSVYWYQQSLDQGLQFLIQYYNGEERAKGNILERFSAQQFPDLHSELNLSSLELGDSALYFCASSHGRGLARSEQYFGPGTRLTVT.

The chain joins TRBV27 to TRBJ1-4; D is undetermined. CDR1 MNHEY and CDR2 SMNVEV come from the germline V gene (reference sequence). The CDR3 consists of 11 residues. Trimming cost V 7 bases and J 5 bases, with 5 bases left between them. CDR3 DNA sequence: TGTGCCAGCAAGCGGAATGAAAAACTGTTTTTT. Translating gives CASKRNEKLFF.

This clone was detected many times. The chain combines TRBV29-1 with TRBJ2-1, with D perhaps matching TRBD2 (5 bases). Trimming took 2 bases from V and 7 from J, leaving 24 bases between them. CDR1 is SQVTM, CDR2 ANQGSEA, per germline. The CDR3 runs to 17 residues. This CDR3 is CSVESSGTMERNNEQFF. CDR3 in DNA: TGCAGCGTTGAAAGCTCAGGAACTATGGAGCGGAATAATGAGCAGTTCTTC.

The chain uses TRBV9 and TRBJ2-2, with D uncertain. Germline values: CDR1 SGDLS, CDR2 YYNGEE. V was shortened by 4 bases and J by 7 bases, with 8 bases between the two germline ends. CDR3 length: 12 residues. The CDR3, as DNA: TGTGCCAGCAGCCCTCAGCTCGGGGAGCTGTTTTTT. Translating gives CASSPQLGELFF.

The CDR3 sequence: CASSSRQITDTQYF. The CDR3 coding sequence is TGTGCCAGCAGCAGCCGACAGATCACAGATACGCAGTATTTT. The V gene is TRBV7-2, the J gene TRBJ2-3; D is possibly TRBD1 (5 bases). V lost 5 bases and J 2 bases, leaving 11 bases between the germline ends. Looked up from germline, CDR1 is SGHTA and CDR2 is FQGNSA. The CDR3 is 14 residues long.

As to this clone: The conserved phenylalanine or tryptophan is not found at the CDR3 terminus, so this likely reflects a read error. CDR3 in DNA: TGTGCCAGCAGTTTGCCCAGTGGGGGCACTGAAGCTTTCTCT. Its protein is CASSLPSGGTEAFS. V and J are TRBV28 and TRBJ1-1; TRBD1 might be the D (5 bases). The V end lost 3 bases, the J end lost 4 bases, and 12 bases lay between the germline ends. Germline lookup yields CDR1 MDHEN and CDR2 SYDVKM. There are 14 residues in the CDR3.

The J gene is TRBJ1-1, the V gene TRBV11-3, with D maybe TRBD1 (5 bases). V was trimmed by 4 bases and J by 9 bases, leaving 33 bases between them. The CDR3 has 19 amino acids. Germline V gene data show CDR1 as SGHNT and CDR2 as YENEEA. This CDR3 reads CASSSALRGRLTCLKKAFF. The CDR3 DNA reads TGTGCCAGCAGCTCTGCGTTAAGGGGCCGTCTCACTTGCCTAAAAAAAGCTTTCTTT.

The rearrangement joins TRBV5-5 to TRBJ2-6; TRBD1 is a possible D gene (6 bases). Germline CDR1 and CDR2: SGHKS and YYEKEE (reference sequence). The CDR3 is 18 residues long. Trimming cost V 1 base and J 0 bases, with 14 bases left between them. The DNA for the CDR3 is TGTGCCAGCAGCTTGTCTTCCAGGGGAGTCTCTGGGGCCAACGTCCTGACTTTC. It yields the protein CASSLSSRGVSGANVLTF.

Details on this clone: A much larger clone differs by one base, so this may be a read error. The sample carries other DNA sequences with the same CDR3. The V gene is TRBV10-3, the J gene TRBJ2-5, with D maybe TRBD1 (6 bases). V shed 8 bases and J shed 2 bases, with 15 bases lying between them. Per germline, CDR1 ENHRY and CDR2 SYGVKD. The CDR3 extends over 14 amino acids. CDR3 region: CAIGGQTGQETQYF. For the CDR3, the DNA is TGTGCCATCGGTGGACAGACAGGACAAGAGACCCAGTACTTC.

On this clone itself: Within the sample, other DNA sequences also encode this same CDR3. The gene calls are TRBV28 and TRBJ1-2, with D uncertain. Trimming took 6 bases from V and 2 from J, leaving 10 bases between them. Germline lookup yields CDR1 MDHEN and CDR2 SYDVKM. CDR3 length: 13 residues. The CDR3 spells CASSSGRNYGYTF. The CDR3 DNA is TGTGCCAGCAGCTCAGGACGGAACTATGGCTACACCTTC.

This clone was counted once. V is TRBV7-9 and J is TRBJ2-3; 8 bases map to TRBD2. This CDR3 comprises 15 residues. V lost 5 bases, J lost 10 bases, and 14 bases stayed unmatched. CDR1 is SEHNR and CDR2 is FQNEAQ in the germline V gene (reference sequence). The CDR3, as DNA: TGTGCCAGCAGCCCCTCTGGGCTAGCGGGCGACTCGCAGTATTTT. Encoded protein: CASSPSGLAGDSQYF.

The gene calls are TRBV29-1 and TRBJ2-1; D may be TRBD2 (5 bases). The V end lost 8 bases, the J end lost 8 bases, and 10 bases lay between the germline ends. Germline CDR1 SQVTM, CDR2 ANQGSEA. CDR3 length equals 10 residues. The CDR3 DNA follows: TGCAGCACCGGGGTGCATGAGCAGTTCTTC. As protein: CSTGVHEQFF.

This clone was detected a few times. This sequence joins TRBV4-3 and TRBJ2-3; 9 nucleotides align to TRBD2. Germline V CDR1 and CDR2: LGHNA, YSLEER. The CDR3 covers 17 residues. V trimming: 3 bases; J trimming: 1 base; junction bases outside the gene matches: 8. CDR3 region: CASSQAVTSGRTDTQYF. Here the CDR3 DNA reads TGCGCCAGCAGCCAGGCTGTGACTAGCGGTCGCACAGATACGCAGTATTTT.

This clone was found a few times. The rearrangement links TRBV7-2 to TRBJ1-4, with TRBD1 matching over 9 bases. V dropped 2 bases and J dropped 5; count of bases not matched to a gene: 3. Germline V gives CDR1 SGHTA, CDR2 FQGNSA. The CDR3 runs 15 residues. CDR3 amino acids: CASSLRTGENEKLFF. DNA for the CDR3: TGTGCCAGCAGCTTACGGACAGGGGAAAATGAAAAACTGTTTTTT.

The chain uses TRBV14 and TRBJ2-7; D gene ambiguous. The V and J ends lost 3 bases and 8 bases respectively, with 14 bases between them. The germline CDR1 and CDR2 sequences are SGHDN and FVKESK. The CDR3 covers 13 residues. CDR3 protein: CASSQAKSTKQYF. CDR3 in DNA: TGTGCCAGCAGCCAGGCCAAGTCTACGAAGCAGTACTTC.

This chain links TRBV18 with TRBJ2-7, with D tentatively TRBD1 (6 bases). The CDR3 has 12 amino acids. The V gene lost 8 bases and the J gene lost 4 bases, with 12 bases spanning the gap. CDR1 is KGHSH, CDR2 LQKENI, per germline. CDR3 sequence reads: CASAADRYEQYF. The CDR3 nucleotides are TGTGCCAGCGCGGCGGACAGATACGAGCAGTACTTC.

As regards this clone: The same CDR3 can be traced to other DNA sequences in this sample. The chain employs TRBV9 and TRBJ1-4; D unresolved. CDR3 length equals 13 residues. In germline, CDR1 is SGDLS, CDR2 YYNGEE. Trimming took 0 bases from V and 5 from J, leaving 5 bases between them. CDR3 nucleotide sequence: TGTGCCAGCAGCGTAGGTCCAAATGAAAAACTGTTTTTT. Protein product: CASSVGPNEKLFF.

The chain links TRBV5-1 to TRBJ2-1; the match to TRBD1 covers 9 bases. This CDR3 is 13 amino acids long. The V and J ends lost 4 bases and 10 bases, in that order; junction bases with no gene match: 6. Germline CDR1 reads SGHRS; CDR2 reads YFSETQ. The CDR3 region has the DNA TGCGCCAGCAGCCCGACGGACAGGGGCGAGCAGTTCTTC. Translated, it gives CASSPTDRGEQFF.

This CDR3 reads CASSVEGSGRELAKNIQYF. The CDR3 DNA follows: TGTGCCAGCAGCGTAGAGGGTAGCGGGAGGGAACTAGCCAAAAACATTCAGTACTTC. The rearrangement uses TRBV9 and TRBJ2-4; 11 positions agree with TRBD2. The CDR3 covers 19 residues. Germline V CDR1 and CDR2: SGDLS, YYNGEE. The V gene end was trimmed by 0 bases and the J gene end by 0 bases; junction bases not matched to a gene: 8.